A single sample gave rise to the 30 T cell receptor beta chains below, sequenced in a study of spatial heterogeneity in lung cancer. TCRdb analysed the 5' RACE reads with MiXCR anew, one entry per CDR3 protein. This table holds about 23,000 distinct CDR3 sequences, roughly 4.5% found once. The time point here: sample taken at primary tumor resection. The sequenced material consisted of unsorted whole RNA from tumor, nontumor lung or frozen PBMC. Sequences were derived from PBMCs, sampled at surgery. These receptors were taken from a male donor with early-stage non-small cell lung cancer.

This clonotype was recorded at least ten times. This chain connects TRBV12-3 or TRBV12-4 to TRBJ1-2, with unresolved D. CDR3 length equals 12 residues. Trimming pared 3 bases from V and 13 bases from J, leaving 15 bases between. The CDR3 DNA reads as TGTGCCAGCAGTTTTGGCGGAGAAACGCCCACCTTC. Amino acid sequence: CASSFGGETPTF.

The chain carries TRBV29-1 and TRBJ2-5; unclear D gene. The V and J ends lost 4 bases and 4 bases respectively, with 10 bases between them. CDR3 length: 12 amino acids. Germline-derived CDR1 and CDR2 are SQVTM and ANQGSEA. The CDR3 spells CSVGSLSETQYF. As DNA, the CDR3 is TGCAGCGTTGGAAGCCTCTCAGAGACCCAGTACTTC.

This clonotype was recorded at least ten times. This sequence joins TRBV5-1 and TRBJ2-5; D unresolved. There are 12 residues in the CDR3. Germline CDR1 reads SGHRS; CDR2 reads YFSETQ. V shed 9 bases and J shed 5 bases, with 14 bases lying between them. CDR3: CATSAMGETQYF. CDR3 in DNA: TGCGCCACCTCAGCTATGGGGGAGACCCAGTACTTC.

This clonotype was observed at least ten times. CDR3 sequence (DNA): TGTGCCAGCAGTCCGGGACTAGCGGGTGGTTCGGATACGCAGTATTTT. Its translation is CASSPGLAGGSDTQYF. V is TRBV7-3 and J is TRBJ2-3, with 12 nucleotides matching TRBD2. The CDR3 covers 16 residues. Germline V CDR1 and CDR2: SGHTA, FQGTGA. V shed 6 bases and J 6 bases; nucleotides not matched to a gene: 10.

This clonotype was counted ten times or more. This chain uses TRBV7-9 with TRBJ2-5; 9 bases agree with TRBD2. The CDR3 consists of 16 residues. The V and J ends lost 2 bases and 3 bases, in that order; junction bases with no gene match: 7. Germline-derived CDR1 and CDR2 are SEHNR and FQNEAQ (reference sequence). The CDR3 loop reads CASSLTASGVEETQYF. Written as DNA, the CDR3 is TGTGCCAGCAGCTTAACCGCTAGCGGGGTAGAAGAGACCCAGTACTTC.

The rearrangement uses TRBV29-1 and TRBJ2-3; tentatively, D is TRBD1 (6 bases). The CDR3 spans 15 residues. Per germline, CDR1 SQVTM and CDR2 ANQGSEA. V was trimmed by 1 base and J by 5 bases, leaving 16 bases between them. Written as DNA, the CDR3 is TGCAGCGTTGAAGGGGTCAGGGGAGTAGTAGATACGCAGTATTTT. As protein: CSVEGVRGVVDTQYF.

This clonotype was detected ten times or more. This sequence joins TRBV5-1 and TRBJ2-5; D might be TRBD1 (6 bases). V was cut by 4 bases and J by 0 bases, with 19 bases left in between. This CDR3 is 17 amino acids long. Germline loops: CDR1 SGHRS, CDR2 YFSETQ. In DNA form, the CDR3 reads TGCGCCAGCAGCCGGAATTTGGGGGCCGAGAACCAAGAGACCCAGTACTTC. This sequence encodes CASSRNLGAENQETQYF.

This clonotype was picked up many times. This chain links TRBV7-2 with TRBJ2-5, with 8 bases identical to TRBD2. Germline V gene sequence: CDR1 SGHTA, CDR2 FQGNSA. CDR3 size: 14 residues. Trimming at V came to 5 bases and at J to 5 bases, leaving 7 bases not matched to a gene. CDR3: CASSEYGGDETQYF. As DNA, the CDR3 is TGTGCCAGCAGCGAATACGGGGGGGACGAGACCCAGTACTTC.

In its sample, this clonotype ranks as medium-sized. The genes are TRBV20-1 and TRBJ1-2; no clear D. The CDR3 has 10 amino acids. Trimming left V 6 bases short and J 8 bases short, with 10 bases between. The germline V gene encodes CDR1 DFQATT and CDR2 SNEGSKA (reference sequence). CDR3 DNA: TGCAGTGCCACAGATCAGGGCTACACCTTC. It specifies CSATDQGYTF.

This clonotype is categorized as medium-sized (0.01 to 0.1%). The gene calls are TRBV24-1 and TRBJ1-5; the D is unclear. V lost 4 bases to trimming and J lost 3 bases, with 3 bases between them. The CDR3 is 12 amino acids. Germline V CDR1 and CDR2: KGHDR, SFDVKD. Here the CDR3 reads CATSDNNQPQHF. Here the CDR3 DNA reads TGTGCCACCAGTGACAACAATCAGCCCCAGCATTTT.

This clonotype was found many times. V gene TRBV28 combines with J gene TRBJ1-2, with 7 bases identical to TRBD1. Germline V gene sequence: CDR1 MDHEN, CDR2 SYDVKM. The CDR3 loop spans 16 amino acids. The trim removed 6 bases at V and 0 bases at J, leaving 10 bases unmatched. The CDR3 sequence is CASSSAGTDTNYGYTF. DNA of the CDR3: TGTGCCAGCAGCAGTGCAGGGACAGACACTAACTATGGCTACACCTTC.

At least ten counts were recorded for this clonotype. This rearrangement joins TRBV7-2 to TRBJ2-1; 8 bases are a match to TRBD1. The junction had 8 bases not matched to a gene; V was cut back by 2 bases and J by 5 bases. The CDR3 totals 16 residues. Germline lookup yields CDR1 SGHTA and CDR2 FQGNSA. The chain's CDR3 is CASSLRQGALNNEQFF. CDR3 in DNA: TGTGCCAGCAGCTTACGGCAGGGGGCGCTTAACAATGAGCAGTTCTTC.

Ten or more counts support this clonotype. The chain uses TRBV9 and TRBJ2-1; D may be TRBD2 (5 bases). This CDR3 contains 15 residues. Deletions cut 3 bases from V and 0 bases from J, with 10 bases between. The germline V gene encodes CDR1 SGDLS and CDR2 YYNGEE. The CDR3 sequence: CASSALDASYNEQFF. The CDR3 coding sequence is TGTGCCAGCAGCGCACTAGACGCCTCCTACAATGAGCAGTTCTTC.

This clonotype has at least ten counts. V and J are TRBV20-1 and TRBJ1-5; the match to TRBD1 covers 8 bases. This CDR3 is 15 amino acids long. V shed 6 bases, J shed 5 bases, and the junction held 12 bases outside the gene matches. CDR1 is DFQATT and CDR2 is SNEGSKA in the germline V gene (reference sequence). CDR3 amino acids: CSAAPRQGFDQPQHF. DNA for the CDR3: TGCAGTGCGGCCCCCCGACAGGGGTTTGATCAGCCCCAGCATTTT.

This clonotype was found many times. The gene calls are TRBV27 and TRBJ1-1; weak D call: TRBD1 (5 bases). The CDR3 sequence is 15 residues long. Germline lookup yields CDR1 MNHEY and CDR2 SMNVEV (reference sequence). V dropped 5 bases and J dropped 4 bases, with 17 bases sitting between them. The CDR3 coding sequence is TGTGCCAGCAGTAAGCAGGGCGGGCGCACCACTGAAGCTTTCTTT. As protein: CASSKQGGRTTEAFF.

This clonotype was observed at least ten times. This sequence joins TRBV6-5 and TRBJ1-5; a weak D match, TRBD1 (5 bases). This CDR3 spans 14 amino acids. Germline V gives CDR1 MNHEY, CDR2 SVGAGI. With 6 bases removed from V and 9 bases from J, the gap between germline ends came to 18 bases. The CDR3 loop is CASSPRDVTGPQHF. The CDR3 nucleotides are TGTGCCAGCAGCCCGAGGGACGTAACGGGGCCCCAGCATTTT.

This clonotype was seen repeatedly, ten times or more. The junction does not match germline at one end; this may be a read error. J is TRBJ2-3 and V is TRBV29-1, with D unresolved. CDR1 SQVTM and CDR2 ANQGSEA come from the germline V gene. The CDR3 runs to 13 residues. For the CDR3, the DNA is TGCAGCGTTGGTCGGGTACGCACGGATACGCAGTATTTT. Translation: CSVGRVRTDTQYF.

Here the CDR3 reads CASSVQGNTEAFF. The CDR3 nucleotides read TGTGCCAGCAGCGTCCAGGGGAACACTGAAGCTTTCTTT. The chain carries TRBV9 and TRBJ1-1; D possibly corresponds to TRBD1 (5 bases). The CDR3 loop spans 13 amino acids. Germline V gives CDR1 SGDLS, CDR2 YYNGEE. Trimming removed 2 bases at V and 1 base at J, with 6 bases between.

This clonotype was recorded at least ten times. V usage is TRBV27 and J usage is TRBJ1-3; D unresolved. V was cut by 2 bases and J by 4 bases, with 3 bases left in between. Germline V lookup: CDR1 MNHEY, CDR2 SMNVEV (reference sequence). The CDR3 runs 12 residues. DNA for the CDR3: TGTGCCAGCAGTTTACCAGGAAACACCATATATTTT. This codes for CASSLPGNTIYF.

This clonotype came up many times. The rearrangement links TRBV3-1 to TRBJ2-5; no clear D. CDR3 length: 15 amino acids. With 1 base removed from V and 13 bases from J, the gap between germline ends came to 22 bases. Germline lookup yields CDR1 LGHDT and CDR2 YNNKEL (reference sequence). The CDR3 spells CASSQASAVPRERYF. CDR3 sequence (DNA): TGTGCCAGCAGCCAAGCATCTGCGGTTCCAAGAGAGCGGTACTTC.

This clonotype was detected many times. CDR3 in amino acids: CASSPPGGSYEQYF. The CDR3 coding sequence is TGTGCCAGCAGCCCCCCCGGGGGCTCCTACGAGCAGTACTTC. J is TRBJ2-7 and V is TRBV27; perhaps TRBD2 as D (6 bases). Germline CDR1 reads MNHEY; CDR2 reads SMNVEV (reference sequence). The CDR3 loop spans 14 amino acids. V dropped 6 bases and J dropped 0 bases, with 12 bases sitting between them.

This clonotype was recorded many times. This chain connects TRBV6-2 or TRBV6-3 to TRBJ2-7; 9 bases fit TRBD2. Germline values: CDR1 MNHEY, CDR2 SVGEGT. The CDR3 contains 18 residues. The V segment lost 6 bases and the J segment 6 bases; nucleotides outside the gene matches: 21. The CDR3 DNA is TGTGCCAGCAGACGCAACCAGGGGTTTAACGCGGGAGGGCGCGAGCAGTACTTC. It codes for CASRRNQGFNAGGREQYF.

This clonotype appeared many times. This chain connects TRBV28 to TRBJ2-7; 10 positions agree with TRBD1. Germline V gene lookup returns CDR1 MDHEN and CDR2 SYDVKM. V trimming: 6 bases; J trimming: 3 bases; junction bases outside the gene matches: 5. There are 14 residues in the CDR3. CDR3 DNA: TGTGCCAGCAGCCCGACAGGGGGCTACTACGAGCAGTACTTC. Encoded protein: CASSPTGGYYEQYF.

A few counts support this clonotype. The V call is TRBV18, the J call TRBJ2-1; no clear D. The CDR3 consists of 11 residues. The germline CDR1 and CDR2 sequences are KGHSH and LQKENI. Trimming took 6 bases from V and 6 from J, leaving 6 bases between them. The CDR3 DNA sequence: TGTGCCAGCTCCACCGCCAATGAGCAGTTCTTC. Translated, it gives CASSTANEQFF.

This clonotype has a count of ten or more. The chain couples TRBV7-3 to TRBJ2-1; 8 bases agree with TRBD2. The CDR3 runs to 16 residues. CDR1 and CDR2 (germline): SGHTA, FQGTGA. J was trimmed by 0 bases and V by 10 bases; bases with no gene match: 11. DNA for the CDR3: TGTGCCACCGCCGATGGACTAGCCAGCTCCTACAATGAGCAGTTCTTC. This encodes CATADGLASSYNEQFF.

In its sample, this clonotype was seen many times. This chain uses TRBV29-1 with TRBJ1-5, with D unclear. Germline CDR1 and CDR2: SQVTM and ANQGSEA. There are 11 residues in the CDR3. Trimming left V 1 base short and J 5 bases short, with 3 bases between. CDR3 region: CSVEGDQPQHF. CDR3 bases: TGCAGCGTTGAAGGTGATCAGCCCCAGCATTTT.

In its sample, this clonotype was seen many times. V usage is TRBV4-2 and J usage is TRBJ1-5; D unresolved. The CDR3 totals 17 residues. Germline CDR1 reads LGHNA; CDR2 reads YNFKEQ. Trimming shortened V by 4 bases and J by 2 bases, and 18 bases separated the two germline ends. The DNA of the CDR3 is TGTGCCAGCAGCCTCTTAAATCGGGCCGAGGGCAATCAGCCCCAGCATTTT. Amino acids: CASSLLNRAEGNQPQHF.

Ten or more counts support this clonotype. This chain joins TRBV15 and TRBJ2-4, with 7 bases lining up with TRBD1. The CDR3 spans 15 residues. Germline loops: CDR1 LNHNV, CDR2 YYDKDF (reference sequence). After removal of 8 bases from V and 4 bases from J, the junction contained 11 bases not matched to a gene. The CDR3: CATQGDRDRKNIQYF. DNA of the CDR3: TGTGCCACCCAAGGGGATCGGGACAGAAAAAACATTCAGTACTTC.

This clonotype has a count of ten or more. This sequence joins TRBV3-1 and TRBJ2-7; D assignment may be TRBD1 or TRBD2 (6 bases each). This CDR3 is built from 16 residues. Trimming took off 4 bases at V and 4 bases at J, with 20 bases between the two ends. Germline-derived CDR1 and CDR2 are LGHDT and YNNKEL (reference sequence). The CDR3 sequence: CASSRLPTGGGYEQYF. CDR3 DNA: TGTGCCAGCAGCCGCCTCCCGACAGGAGGGGGGTACGAGCAGTACTTC.

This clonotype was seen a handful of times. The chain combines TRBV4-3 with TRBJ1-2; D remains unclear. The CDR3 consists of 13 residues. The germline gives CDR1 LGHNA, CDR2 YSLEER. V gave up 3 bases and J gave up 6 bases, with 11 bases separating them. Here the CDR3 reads CASSHRRSHGYTF. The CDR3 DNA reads TGCGCCAGCAGCCATCGCAGGTCCCATGGCTACACCTTC.